The 2 T cell receptor beta chains below were found in one sample sequenced in a study of regulatory T cells in long-lasting Graves disease. iRepertoire HTBI primers and Arm-PCR of CDR3 regions built TCR beta libraries. TCRdb fed the multiplex PCR reads into MiXCR, producing one record per CDR3 protein. This sample has approximately 400,000 distinct CDR3 sequences, with around 24% found just once. Described time point: persistent/refractory GD, antithyroid drugs over 5 years with positive TRAb. Isolated PBMC RNA provided the starting material for the TCR library. Sequences were derived from peripheral blood mononuclear cells (PBMCs), sampled when the disease was refractory, from a patient treated with antithyroid drugs. The receptors derive from a female donor with Graves disease.

With respect to this clonotype: A much larger clone differs by one base, so this may be a read error. The rearrangement joins TRBV6-2 or TRBV6-3 to TRBJ2-7; D remains ambiguous. The CDR3 is made up of 17 amino acids. CDR1 is MNHEY and CDR2 is SVGEGT in the germline V gene. CDR3 DNA: TGTGCCAGCAATTACTCCCTCTCGGGCCCGAGCTCCTACGAGCAGTACTTC. Its protein product is CASNYSLSGPSSYEQYF.

A few counts support this clonotype. This chain links TRBV10-3 with TRBJ2-5, with D tentatively TRBD1 (5 bases). V gave up 1 base and J gave up 3 bases, with 15 bases separating them. CDR1 ENHRY and CDR2 SYGVKD come from the germline V gene. The CDR3 is 16 amino acids. Here the CDR3 DNA reads TGTGCCATCAGTGAGTGGGCCAGCCCAGGGAAAGAGACCCAGTACTTC. Protein product: CAISEWASPGKETQYF.